The 21 T cell receptor beta chains presented below share a single source sample, sequenced in a study of immune heterogeneity within non-small cell lung tumors. Multiplex PCR amplified TCR beta CDR3 with 32 V and 13 J primers. TCRdb re-derived calls from the multiplex PCR reads in MiXCR, one entry per CDR3 protein. The repertoire has 8,500 to 11,000 distinct CDR3 sequences, around a sixth of them found once; the top ten carry about 4%. Genomic DNA extracted from bulk tumor tissue served as template. A total of approximately 600 ng was used per sample. Each primary tumor yielded several biopsies, collected far apart from one another at surgery. Curative surgery was undertaken by patients, who had untreated, newly diagnosed non-small cell lung cancer. The specimen was lung tumor tissue. The source is a man in his forties with non-small cell lung cancer.

This clonotype was found a few times. The J gene is TRBJ2-1, the V gene TRBV7-3; TRBD2 matches at 7 bases. J was trimmed by 3 bases and V by 2 bases; bases with no gene match: 7. The CDR3 covers 16 residues. CDR1 is SGHTA and CDR2 is FQGTGA in the germline V gene. CDR3 in DNA: TGTGCCAGCAGCTTAGACGGCGGGAGAGACTACAATGAGCAGTTCTTC. Translation: CASSLDGGRDYNEQFF. The full variable domain, its missing parts supplied by reference TRBV7-3 and TRBJ2-1, is GAGVSQTPSNKVTEKGKYVELRCDPISGHTALYWYRQSLGQGPEFLIYFQGTGAADDSGLPNDRFFAVRPEGSVSTLKIQRTERGDSAVYLCASSLDGGRDYNEQFFGPGTRLTVL.

By share, this clonotype counts as medium-sized. The chain combines TRBV15 with TRBJ2-3; 14 bases align to TRBD2. Losses at the gene ends were 4 bases for V and 3 bases for J; bases not matched to a gene: 9. The CDR3 totals 18 residues. In germline, CDR1 is LNHNV, CDR2 YYDKDF (reference sequence). In DNA form, the CDR3 reads TGTGCCACCAGCACCTTCTTGGGACTAGCGGGAGAAACAGATACGCAGTATTTT. This translates into CATSTFLGLAGETDTQYF.

In its sample, this clonotype was seen many times. The chain carries TRBV20-1 and TRBJ1-1; TRBD1 matches at 12 bases. The CDR3 runs to 19 residues. CDR1 is DFQATT, CDR2 SNEGSKA, per germline (reference sequence). The V segment lost 5 bases and the J segment 2 bases; nucleotides outside the gene matches: 18. In DNA, the CDR3 is TGCAGTGCTCTCGGGACAGGGGGCACATTTGCGAACTTAAACACTGAAGCTTTCTTT. It translates to CSALGTGGTFANLNTEAFF.

CDR3 sequence (DNA): TGTGCCAGCAGAGCGGGACCTTCTACAATCACTGAAGCTTTCTTT. Protein product: CASRAGPSTITEAFF. The gene calls are TRBV28 and TRBJ1-1; perhaps TRBD1 as D (5 bases). Trimming left V 6 bases short and J 4 bases short, with 18 bases between. CDR3 length: 15 residues. The germline V gene has CDR1 MDHEN and CDR2 SYDVKM.

This clonotype is labeled as medium-sized. This chain links TRBV2 with TRBJ2-2; TRBD1 or TRBD2 may be the D gene (5 bases each). Germline V gene sequence: CDR1 SNHLY, CDR2 FYNNEI. Between the trimmed V and J ends, which lost 1 base and 6 bases, there was a span of 24 bases. CDR3 length: 19 amino acids. This CDR3 reads CASSEGLLPGSPRSGELFF. The CDR3, as DNA: TGTGCCAGCAGTGAAGGGCTCTTGCCAGGGAGTCCCCGTTCCGGGGAGCTGTTTTTT.

This clonotype has at least ten counts. The V and J genes are TRBV20-1 and TRBJ1-1; D is perhaps TRBD1 (5 bases). Germline V gives CDR1 DFQATT, CDR2 SNEGSKA (reference sequence). Trimming pared 3 bases from V and 13 bases from J, leaving 18 bases between. The CDR3 has 12 residues. For the CDR3, the DNA is TGCAGTGCTAGGTGGGGGATTGGGAAGGTTTTCTTT. It encodes CSARWGIGKVFF.

This clonotype has at least ten counts. V usage is TRBV6-4 and J usage is TRBJ2-1, with 14 positions matching TRBD2. J lost 7 bases, V lost 0 bases, and 2 bases had no gene match. The CDR3 runs to 16 residues. The V gene's germline CDR1 is MRHNA and CDR2 SNTAGT. The DNA of the CDR3 is TGTGCCAGCAGTGACTCAGGACTAGCGGGAGGAAATGAGCAGTTCTTC. This codes for CASSDSGLAGGNEQFF.

In its sample, this clonotype was seen many times. The J gene is TRBJ2-1, the V gene TRBV6-2 or TRBV6-3; 12 bases agree with TRBD2. V was pared by 6 bases and J by 1 base, with 4 bases of the junction left unmatched. Looked up from germline, CDR1 is MNHEY and CDR2 is SVGEGT. This CDR3 is built from 16 residues. Written as DNA, the CDR3 is TGTGCCAGCAGACGACTAGCGGGAGTGTCCTACAATGAGCAGTTCTTC. It specifies CASRRLAGVSYNEQFF.

By share, this clonotype ranks as medium-sized (0.01 to 0.1%). The CDR3 sequence: CASSQDLSGMGGYTF. The CDR3 nucleotides read TGCGCCAGCAGCCAAGATTTATCGGGAATGGGTGGCTACACCTTC. V usage is TRBV4-1 and J usage is TRBJ1-2; no definite D call. This CDR3 is built from 15 residues. Germline V gives CDR1 MGHRA, CDR2 YSYEKL. Trimming took off 0 bases at V and 7 bases at J, with 15 bases between the two ends.

By sample share, this clonotype is medium-sized. The CDR3 spells CASSFLRQPQKHHF. The CDR3 coding sequence is TGTGCCAGCAGTTTTCTCCGGCAGCCCCAGAAACACCATTTT. V gene TRBV12-3 or TRBV12-4 combines with J gene TRBJ1-5; D gene ambiguous. Trimming pared 3 bases from V and 16 bases from J, leaving 22 bases between. This CDR3 has 14 amino acids.

The V call is TRBV6-2 or TRBV6-3, the J call TRBJ2-7, with D hard to call. The germline CDR1 and CDR2 sequences are MNHEY and SVGEGT. The V end was cut by 6 bases, the J end by 1 base, with 16 bases between. The CDR3 runs to 15 residues. In DNA, the CDR3 is TGTGCCAGCAGACCAATCCCGACACTATCCTACGAGCAGTACTTC. Amino acids: CASRPIPTLSYEQYF.

This clonotype came up a few times. Its ends do not fully match the called genes, so a read error is possible. The gene calls are TRBV12-3 or TRBV12-4 and TRBJ2-3; TRBD1 matches 9 bases. The CDR3 is made up of 17 amino acids. The CDR3 region is CASSSTTGGVGTDMQYF. DNA for the CDR3: TGTGCCAGCAGCTCAACGACAGGGGGGGTAGGCACAGATATGCAGTATTTT.

This clonotype was seen at least ten times. The chain has TRBV10-3 and TRBJ1-1, with D maybe TRBD1 (6 bases). Germline CDR1 is ENHRY and CDR2 is SYGVKD. V was shortened by 4 bases and J by 4 bases, with 19 bases between the two germline ends. This CDR3 comprises 16 residues. DNA for the CDR3: TGTGCCATCAGTGCGCGGGGGGGGCGAGATGGCACTGAAGCTTTCTTT. This translates into CAISARGGRDGTEAFF.

This clonotype is medium-sized in the sample. V and J are TRBV24-1 and TRBJ2-3; 7 bases are a match to TRBD1. V gave up 5 bases and J gave up 0 bases; unmatched junction bases: 4. The germline V gene encodes CDR1 KGHDR and CDR2 SFDVKD. CDR3 length equals 15 residues. The CDR3 DNA follows: TGTGCCACCAGTGCCGGACAGGCGAGCACAGATACGCAGTATTTT. Translation gives CATSAGQASTDTQYF.

This clonotype has at least ten counts. The chain combines TRBV5-1 with TRBJ2-1; D possibly corresponds to TRBD2 (7 bases). Germline CDR1 is SGHRS and CDR2 is YFSETQ. This CDR3 spans 16 amino acids. Deletions cut 0 bases from V and 5 bases from J, with 15 bases between. Here the CDR3 DNA reads TGCGCCAGCAGCTTGGCCCCACAGGGAGGGAACAATGAGCAGTTCTTC. It encodes CASSLAPQGGNNEQFF.

The table lists this clonotype with many counts. The chain links TRBV30 to TRBJ2-1; 9 bases agree with TRBD2. CDR1 and CDR2 (germline): GTSNPN, SVGIG (reference sequence). V gave up 3 bases and J gave up 5 bases; unmatched junction bases: 5. The CDR3 is 14 residues long. CDR3 residues: CAWRRAGGNNEQFF. CDR3 sequence (DNA): TGTGCCTGGAGGCGAGCGGGAGGAAACAATGAGCAGTTCTTC.

This clonotype occurred many times. The rearrangement uses TRBV28 and TRBJ2-3, with 7 positions matching TRBD1. Losses at the gene ends were 4 bases for V and 2 bases for J; bases not matched to a gene: 9. The CDR3 sequence is 16 residues long. CDR1 is MDHEN and CDR2 is SYDVKM in the germline V gene. The CDR3 DNA is TGTGCCAGCAGTTCCATCCGACAGGGATTCACAGATACGCAGTATTTT. As protein: CASSSIRQGFTDTQYF. The variable domain in full, completed from reference TRBV28 and TRBJ2-3, reads DVKVTQSSRYLVKRTGEKVFLECVQDMDHENMFWYRQDPGLGLRLIYFSYDVKMKEKGDIPEGYSVSREKKERFSLILESASTNQTSMYLCASSSIRQGFTDTQYFGPGTRLTVL.

The rearrangement links TRBV28 to TRBJ1-4; the D gene is possibly TRBD1 (5 bases). CDR1 is MDHEN and CDR2 is SYDVKM in the germline V gene. The CDR3 runs 12 residues. Trimming took off 6 bases at V and 7 bases at J, with 9 bases between the two ends. The chain's CDR3 is CASRGAGEKLFF. CDR3 DNA: TGTGCCAGCAGAGGGGCGGGTGAAAAACTGTTTTTT.

Sample share makes this clonotype medium-sized. The chain links TRBV19 to TRBJ1-2; a weak D match, TRBD1 (5 bases). Trimming cost V 9 bases and J 10 bases, with 21 bases left between them. Germline V CDR1 and CDR2: LNHDA, SQIVND (reference sequence). The CDR3 has 13 amino acids. This CDR3 is CASKGRDGRLYTF. The CDR3 region has the DNA TGTGCCAGCAAGGGCCGGGACGGGCGTCTCTACACCTTC.

Ten or more counts support this clonotype. The chain carries TRBV10-3 and TRBJ2-3, with 13 bases lining up with TRBD2. Per germline, CDR1 ENHRY and CDR2 SYGVKD. The CDR3 sequence is 15 residues long. With V trimmed by 4 bases and J by 5 bases, 3 bases remained unmatched. The CDR3 bases are TGTGCCATCAGTGGGACTAGCGGGAGAGGAGATACGCAGTATTTT. Amino acid sequence: CAISGTSGRGDTQYF.

Notes on this clonotype: A read error may explain this, as a much larger clone is one base away. The chain has TRBV29-1 and TRBJ1-1; 10 bases are a match to TRBD1. The CDR3 length is 15 residues. V trimming: 6 bases; J trimming: 5 bases; junction bases outside the gene matches: 12. Germline V lookup: CDR1 SQVTM, CDR2 ANQGSEA. The CDR3 region is CSVPPEDRGATEAFF. CDR3 nucleotide sequence: TGCAGCGTCCCACCCGAGGACAGGGGGGCGACTGAAGCTTTCTTT.